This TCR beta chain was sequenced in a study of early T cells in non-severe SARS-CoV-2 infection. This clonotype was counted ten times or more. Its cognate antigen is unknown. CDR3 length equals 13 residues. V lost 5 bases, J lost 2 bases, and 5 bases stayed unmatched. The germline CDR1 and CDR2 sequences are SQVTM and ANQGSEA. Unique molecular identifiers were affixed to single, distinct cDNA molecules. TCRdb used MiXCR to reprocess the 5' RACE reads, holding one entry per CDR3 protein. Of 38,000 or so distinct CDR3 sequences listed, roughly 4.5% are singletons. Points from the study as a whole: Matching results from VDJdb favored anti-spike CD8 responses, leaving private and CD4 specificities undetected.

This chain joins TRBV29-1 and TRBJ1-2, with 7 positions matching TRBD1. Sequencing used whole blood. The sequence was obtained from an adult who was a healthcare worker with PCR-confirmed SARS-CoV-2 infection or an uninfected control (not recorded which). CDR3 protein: CSVQTGFNYGYTF. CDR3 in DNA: TGCAGCGTTCAGACAGGGTTCAACTATGGCTACACCTTC. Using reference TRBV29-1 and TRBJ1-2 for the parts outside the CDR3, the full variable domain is SAVISQKPSRDICQRGTSLTIQCQVDSQVTMMFWYRQQPGQSLTLIATANQGSEATYESGFVIDKFPISRPNLTFSTLTVSNMSPEDSSIYLCSVQTGFNYGYTFGSGTRLTVV.